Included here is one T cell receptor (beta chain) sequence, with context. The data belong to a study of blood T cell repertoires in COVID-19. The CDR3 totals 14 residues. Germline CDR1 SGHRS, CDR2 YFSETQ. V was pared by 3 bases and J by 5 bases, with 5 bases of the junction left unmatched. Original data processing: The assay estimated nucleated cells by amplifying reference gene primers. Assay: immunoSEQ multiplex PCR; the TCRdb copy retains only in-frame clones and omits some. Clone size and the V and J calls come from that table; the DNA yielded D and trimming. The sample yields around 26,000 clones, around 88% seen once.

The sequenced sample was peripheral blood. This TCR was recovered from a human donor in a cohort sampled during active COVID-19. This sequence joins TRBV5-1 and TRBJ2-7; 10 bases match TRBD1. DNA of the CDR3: TGCGCCAGCAGCTGGGAGGGACAGGGGAACGAGCAGTACTTC. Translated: CASSWEGQGNEQYF.